The rows below give T cell receptor beta chains drawn from one sample of a study of T-cell memory formation after mild COVID-19. One entry per CDR3 protein, called by TCRdb with MiXCR from the 5' RACE reads. The sample has approximately 570,000 distinct CDR3 sequences, roughly 18% seen once. The sample taken for sequencing was PBMCs or a T cell subset sorted from them (not recorded which). The origin of the receptors is an adult woman who had mild COVID-19 (a few samples of this study predate the infection). Cell type and time point are not known. Each CDR3 is given with its conserved first and last residue.

j_gene	v_gene	CDR3aa
TRBJ1-5	TRBV7-9	CASSLGNGGRGQPQHF
TRBJ2-1	TRBV11-1	CASSYLENNEQFF
TRBJ2-2	TRBV30	CASWNTGELFF
TRBJ2-3	TRBV30	CAWSFGPVDTQYF
TRBJ2-1	TRBV12-3/TRBV12-4	CASDSGGAGRNEQFF
TRBJ2-2	TRBV7-6	CASSLRWTGDTGELFF
TRBJ2-2	TRBV24-1	CATVRKDTGELFF
TRBJ2-4	TRBV2	CASRAGTNIQYF
TRBJ1-5	TRBV11-2	CASSLDRGPNQPQHF
TRBJ2-1	TRBV6-4	CASSEEYFSYNEQFF
TRBJ2-7	TRBV5-4	CASSLGGTIGSDEQYF
TRBJ2-5	TRBV14	CASSPRQGLQETQYF
TRBJ2-7	TRBV19	CASSRDRETSYEQYF
TRBJ2-7	TRBV27	CASSSPTGTSGRFEQYF
TRBJ1-1	TRBV11-3	CASSPPTVMLGTEAFF
TRBJ1-1	TRBV4-3	CASSQDRYLDTEAFF
TRBJ2-2	TRBV5-1	CASREGDTGELFF
TRBJ1-4	TRBV20-1	CSARASVGVGEKLFF
TRBJ1-2	TRBV25-1	CASSESGYRAGYTF
TRBJ2-6	TRBV27	CASSFNREGLSGANALTF
TRBJ2-7	TRBV15	CATSRDISYEQYF
TRBJ2-2	TRBV3-1	CASSQDLLPLDTGELFF
TRBJ2-2	TRBV5-6	CASSAGTSHTGELFF
TRBJ2-1	TRBV4-1	CASSQAIAGYNEQFF
TRBJ1-5	TRBV3-1	CASSHPNGRGNQPQHF
TRBJ2-7	TRBV25-1	CASSTTEQYF
TRBJ1-3	TRBV28	CASSPIGAGNTIYF
TRBJ2-7	TRBV12-3/TRBV12-4	CASSSPGTEVYEQYF
TRBJ2-1	TRBV15	CATSTAGTSGTYEQFF
TRBJ2-3	TRBV4-3	CASSQVLGPTDTQYF
TRBJ2-1	TRBV5-1	CASSLDESSYNEQFF
TRBJ1-1	TRBV12-3/TRBV12-4	CASSILTGNTEAFF
TRBJ1-2	TRBV5-1	CASSFYRGNYGYTF
TRBJ2-1	TRBV10-3	CAIRSSKEGEQFF
TRBJ2-3	TRBV4-1	CASSHIRGWDTQYF
TRBJ1-2	TRBV24-1	CATSDPQTGIYGYTF
TRBJ2-3	TRBV27	CASSLVSADTQYF
TRBJ2-3	TRBV24-1	CATSATGQGNPDTQYF
TRBJ2-7	TRBV29-1	CSVEGPGQMNEQYF
TRBJ1-5	TRBV12-3/TRBV12-4	CASSLSGNSNQPQHF
TRBJ1-2	TRBV6-1	CASSEYGRGYTF